The rows below give T cell receptor beta chains drawn from one sample of a study of cytomegalovirus exposure and HLA in healthy donors. Data came from immunoSEQ multiplex PCR; TCRdb stores just in-frame clones and leaves some out. The table includes fewer than 250,000 clones, 87% detected once. Source material: PBMCs. The origin of the receptors is a man younger than 30 in good health and CMV-seronegative. CDR3s include the opening cysteine and the closing phenylalanine or tryptophan. The order of the fields is V gene, clone size, J gene, D gene, CDR3 protein, CDR3 DNA. The D gene is left open where the match is weak. For some rows the clone size is stated as once, few or many, or as a class when expanded; others skip it.

TRBV13	.	TRBJ2-7	.	CASSQGWGSGDSYEQYF	TGTGCCAGCAGCCAAGGGTGGGGGTCGGGGGACTCCTACGAGCAGTACTTC
TRBV5-1	.	TRBJ2-1	.	CASSLAGVYNEQFF	TGCGCCAGCAGCTTGGCCGGGGTCTACAATGAGCAGTTCTTC
TRBV27	.	TRBJ2-1	TRBD1	CASIASTGERWSYNEQFF	TGTGCCAGCATCGCATCTACAGGGGAGCGTTGGTCCTACAATGAGCAGTTCTTC
TRBV9	once	TRBJ2-5	.	CASSAHPEARETQYF	TGTGCCAGCAGCGCCCATCCCGAGGCCCGTGAGACCCAGTACTTC
TRBV5-1	.	TRBJ2-2	.	CASRGSGANTGELFF	TGCGCCAGCAGGGGTAGCGGCGCGAACACCGGGGAGCTGTTTTTT
TRBV5-1	.	TRBJ2-1	.	CASGVGTGNEQFF	TGCGCCAGCGGTGTAGGAACGGGCAATGAGCAGTTCTTC
TRBV4-3	.	TRBJ2-1	TRBD2	CASTPGGPYNEQFF	TGCGCCAGCACCCCGGGGGGGCCTTACAATGAGCAGTTCTTC
TRBV29-1	few	TRBJ1-2	.	CSVARVHGYTF	TGCAGCGTTGCCAGGGTCCATGGCTACACCTTC
TRBV2	.	TRBJ2-7	.	CASRTGFYEQYF	TGTGCCAGCAGAACAGGGTTCTACGAGCAGTACTTC
TRBV10-1	.	TRBJ2-2	.	CASNRNTGELFF	TGCGCCAGCAATAGAAACACCGGGGAGCTGTTTTTT
TRBV28	.	TRBJ2-4	.	CASTRFRESLAKNIQYF	TGTGCCAGCACGAGGTTTAGGGAGAGTCTAGCCAAAAACATTCAGTACTTC
TRBV10-1	.	TRBJ2-5	TRBD2	CASSEALKPGGQETQYF	TGCGCCAGCAGTGAGGCGCTTAAACCCGGGGGGCAAGAGACCCAGTACTTC
TRBV9	.	TRBJ2-3	TRBD2	CASSGSGMRSDTQYF	TGTGCCAGCAGCGGTAGCGGGATGAGGTCAGATACGCAGTATTTT
TRBV18	.	TRBJ2-5	TRBD2	CASHPGGETQYF	TGTGCCAGTCATCCGGGGGGAGAGACCCAGTACTTC
TRBV30	.	TRBJ1-5	.	CAWSPTFSNQPQHF	TGTGCCTGGAGTCCGACATTCAGCAATCAGCCCCAGCATTTT
TRBV28	.	TRBJ2-7	.	CASSPNWRGGSYEQYF	TGTGCCAGCAGTCCCAACTGGCGGGGTGGCTCTTACGAGCAGTACTTC
TRBV7-9	few	TRBJ2-1	TRBD2	CASSLDGRAYNEQFF	TGTGCCAGCAGCTTAGACGGGAGGGCGTACAATGAGCAGTTCTTC
TRBV15	.	TRBJ2-7	.	CATSRGRGIEYEQYF	TGTGCCACCAGCAGAGGGCGGGGAATAGAGTACGAGCAGTACTTC
TRBV5-4	.	TRBJ2-5	TRBD2	CASSKRLAGGSYQETQYF	TGTGCCAGCAGCAAAAGACTAGCGGGGGGCTCGTACCAAGAGACCCAGTACTTC
TRBV6-5	.	TRBJ2-1	.	CASSVSGEAYNEQFF	TGTGCCAGCAGTGTTTCGGGGGAGGCCTACAATGAGCAGTTCTTC
TRBV7-2	.	TRBJ1-5	.	CASSLDGGGIQPQHF	TGTGCCAGCAGCTTAGACGGGGGAGGGATTCAGCCCCAGCATTTT
TRBV5-1	.	TRBJ1-1	TRBD1	CASSSQGAMNTEAFF	TGCGCCAGCAGCTCCCAGGGGGCGATGAACACTGAAGCTTTCTTT
TRBV29-1	.	TRBJ1-4	.	CSVEVGAAEKLFF	TGCAGCGTTGAAGTGGGGGCCGCTGAAAAACTGTTTTTT
TRBV4-1	.	TRBJ1-1	.	CASSQEPRQANTEAFF	TGCGCCAGCAGCCAAGAACCCCGACAGGCCAACACTGAAGCTTTCTTT
TRBV7-9	.	TRBJ1-1	.	CASSLRGTEAFF	TGTGCCAGCAGCTTAAGAGGGACTGAAGCTTTCTTT
TRBV5-6	.	TRBJ1-3	TRBD1	CASSYGTGKTGNTIYF	TGTGCCAGCAGCTACGGGACAGGTAAAACTGGAAACACCATATATTTT
TRBV5-1	once	TRBJ2-7	.	CASSLGRRYEQYF	TGCGCCAGCAGCTTGGGACGGAGGTACGAGCAGTACTTC